The 32 T cell receptor beta chains below all came from one sample that was sequenced in a study of immune evolution from preneoplasia to lung adenocarcinoma. Only in-frame clones appear in the TCRdb table, and some are missing; sequencing was by immunoSEQ multiplex PCR. The profile covers 8,500 to 14,000 clones, with 86% appearing a single time and around 3.5% taken by the ten largest. Sequenced input: FFPE invasive lung adenocarcinoma tissue. Receptors originate from a person aged 65-85 years with invasive lung adenocarcinoma.

This clone was seen more than once but under ten times. The J gene is TRBJ2-3, the V gene TRBV6-5; the match to TRBD2 covers 9 bases. This CDR3 spans 14 amino acids. Germline V lookup: CDR1 MNHEY, CDR2 SVGAGI. Losses at the gene ends were 5 bases for V and 8 bases for J; bases not matched to a gene: 8. The CDR3 DNA follows: TGTGCCAGCAGTAGCGCAGGGACTAGCAGTACGCAGTATTTT. Encoded protein: CASSSAGTSSTQYF.

This clone has only a few counts. The J gene is TRBJ1-1, the V gene TRBV10-3, with D tentatively TRBD1 (6 bases). V was clipped by 2 bases and J by 3 bases, with 10 bases between them. From germline, CDR1 is ENHRY and CDR2 SYGVKD. This CDR3 has 14 residues. The CDR3 spells CAISERGSYTEAFF. DNA for the CDR3: TGTGCCATCAGTGAGAGGGGGTCTTACACTGAAGCTTTCTTT.

The chain uses TRBV29-1 and TRBJ1-1; 7 positions match TRBD1. The V segment lost 6 bases and the J segment 3 bases; nucleotides outside the gene matches: 10. The CDR3 sequence is 14 residues long. Per germline, CDR1 SQVTM and CDR2 ANQGSEA. Here the CDR3 reads CSVHRGFWDTEAFF. CDR3 DNA: TGCAGCGTGCACAGGGGTTTTTGGGACACTGAAGCTTTCTTT.

V is TRBV18 and J is TRBJ1-1; D call uncertain. The CDR3 is 13 amino acids. The germline gives CDR1 KGHSH, CDR2 LQKENI. The V end was cut by 6 bases, the J end by 1 base, with 9 bases between. CDR3 nucleotide sequence: TGTGCCAGCTCCACAGCCGGGAACACTGAAGCTTTCTTT. This sequence encodes CASSTAGNTEAFF.

This sequence joins TRBV30 and TRBJ2-5, with D unclear. Trimming removed 0 bases at V and 0 bases at J, with 8 bases between. This CDR3 contains 14 residues. Germline V gene lookup returns CDR1 GTSNPN and CDR2 SVGIG (reference sequence). The DNA of the CDR3 is TGTGCCTGGAGTGTGAGCTTTTACCAAGAGACCCAGTACTTC. Its translation: CAWSVSFYQETQYF.

The chain combines TRBV19 with TRBJ1-5; D is uncertain. V was shortened by 7 bases and J by 2 bases, with 12 bases between the two germline ends. Per the germline V gene, CDR1 is LNHDA and CDR2 is SQIVND (reference sequence). The CDR3 extends over 14 amino acids. The chain's CDR3 is CASNTVGGNQPQHF. The CDR3 DNA reads TGTGCCAGTAATACGGTCGGGGGCAATCAGCCCCAGCATTTT.

The chain couples TRBV18 to TRBJ2-1; D might be TRBD1 (5 bases). The germline V gene has CDR1 KGHSH and CDR2 LQKENI. The length of the CDR3 is 16 residues. The V gene lost 0 bases and the J gene lost 4 bases, with 13 bases spanning the gap. The CDR3 is CASSPPTDVLYNEQFF. In DNA form, the CDR3 reads TGTGCCAGCTCACCACCGACAGACGTCCTGTACAATGAGCAGTTCTTC.

This rearrangement joins TRBV28 to TRBJ2-7; D ambiguous. This CDR3 region has 11 residues. Per the germline V gene, CDR1 is MDHEN and CDR2 is SYDVKM. The V and J ends lost 6 bases and 4 bases respectively, with 7 bases between them. This chain's CDR3 is CASRGNYEQYF. For the CDR3, the DNA is TGTGCCAGCAGGGGGAATTACGAGCAGTACTTC.

This chain uses TRBV7-2 with TRBJ1-4, with TRBD1 matching 7 bases. In germline, CDR1 is SGHTA, CDR2 FQGNSA. The V and J ends lost 4 bases and 8 bases, in that order; junction bases with no gene match: 7. CDR3 length: 14 residues. Here the CDR3 reads CASSSRQGGEKLFF. The DNA of the CDR3 is TGTGCCAGCAGCTCAAGACAGGGAGGCGAAAAACTGTTTTTT.

V is TRBV9 and J is TRBJ2-1; the D gene is possibly TRBD2 (6 bases). The V gene lost 0 bases and the J gene lost 4 bases, with 11 bases spanning the gap. Germline V lookup: CDR1 SGDLS, CDR2 YYNGEE. CDR3 length: 15 amino acids. The chain's CDR3 is CASSVGLAFYNEQFF. In nucleotides, the CDR3 is TGTGCCAGCAGCGTAGGGCTAGCGTTTTACAATGAGCAGTTCTTC.

The genes are TRBV19 and TRBJ2-2; 7 nucleotides match TRBD1. Trimming at V came to 7 bases and at J to 5 bases, leaving 10 bases not matched to a gene. CDR3 length: 15 amino acids. CDR1 LNHDA and CDR2 SQIVND come from the germline V gene (reference sequence). The CDR3 is CASTETGSRTGELFF. CDR3 coding DNA: TGTGCCAGTACCGAGACAGGGTCTCGAACCGGGGAGCTGTTTTTT.

This clone was detected a few times. The V call is TRBV19, the J call TRBJ1-5; tentative D call: TRBD1 (5 bases). This CDR3 is 15 amino acids long. Germline loops: CDR1 LNHDA, CDR2 SQIVND (reference sequence). V shed 3 bases and J shed 5 bases, with 14 bases lying between them. CDR3 nucleotides: TGTGCCAGTAGTATCGGGACCCGACCCGATCAGCCCCAGCATTTT. Translated: CASSIGTRPDQPQHF.

The CDR3 DNA sequence: TGTGCCAGCAGTGAAGCGGGGGCTGAACACAATGAGCAGTTCTTC. Protein product: CASSEAGAEHNEQFF. V is TRBV2 and J is TRBJ2-1; tentatively, D is TRBD1 (6 bases). The CDR3 sequence is 15 residues long. The germline V and J ends were trimmed by 0 bases and 5 bases, with 11 bases remaining between them. Germline CDR1 and CDR2: SNHLY and FYNNEI.

The V call is TRBV5-1, the J call TRBJ1-2; D may be TRBD1 (6 bases). V was shortened by 3 bases and J by 4 bases, with 13 bases between the two germline ends. CDR3 length: 14 residues. Germline CDR1 is SGHRS and CDR2 is YFSETQ. The CDR3 sequence: CASSSLPGAYGYTF. In nucleotides, the CDR3 is TGCGCCAGCAGCTCCTTGCCGGGGGCCTATGGCTACACCTTC.

The genes are TRBV30 and TRBJ1-1; D gene ambiguous. This CDR3 region has 12 residues. CDR1 and CDR2 from the germline V gene are GTSNPN and SVGIG (reference sequence). V was clipped by 1 base and J by 3 bases, with 6 bases between them. The CDR3 DNA sequence: TGTGCCTGGAGTGACGGTCACACTGAAGCTTTCTTT. It specifies CAWSDGHTEAFF.

This chain uses TRBV2 with TRBJ1-1; the D gene is possibly TRBD1 (5 bases). This CDR3 has 14 amino acids. V lost 8 bases and J 0 bases, leaving 13 bases between the germline ends. Germline-derived CDR1 and CDR2 are SNHLY and FYNNEI. Here the CDR3 reads CASSGTAVNTEAFF. CDR3 nucleotide sequence: TGTGCCAGCTCTGGGACCGCTGTGAACACTGAAGCTTTCTTT.

The chain uses TRBV7-9 and TRBJ2-7, with a possible D match to TRBD2 (6 bases). Per germline, CDR1 SEHNR and CDR2 FQNEAQ (reference sequence). The V end was cut by 4 bases, the J end by 0 bases, with 16 bases between. CDR3 length: 16 amino acids. CDR3 sequence (DNA): TGTGCCAGCAGCTCTATAGCGTACGGGAGCTCCTACGAGCAGTACTTC. It encodes CASSSIAYGSSYEQYF.

The gene calls are TRBV5-8 and TRBJ2-7; no firm D call. The CDR3 spans 13 residues. Germline-derived CDR1 and CDR2 are SGHTS and YDEGEE. V was cut by 1 base and J by 6 bases, with 11 bases left in between. The CDR3 protein is CASSLWERGEQYF. The DNA of the CDR3 is TGTGCCAGCAGCTTGTGGGAACGCGGCGAGCAGTACTTC. The full variable domain, its missing parts supplied by reference TRBV5-8 and TRBJ2-7, is EAGVTQSPTHLIKTRGQQATLRCSPISGHTSVYWYQQALGLGLQFLLWYDEGEERNRGNFPPRFSGRQFPNYSSELNVNALELEDSALYLCASSLWERGEQYFGPGTRLTVT.

This chain uses TRBV27 with TRBJ2-7; tentative D call: TRBD2 (6 bases). The CDR3 consists of 17 residues. Germline V gene lookup returns CDR1 MNHEY and CDR2 SMNVEV (reference sequence). The V end lost 6 bases, the J end lost 2 bases, and 23 bases lay between the germline ends. The chain's CDR3 is CASSQTQRVGLPYEQYF. In DNA form, the CDR3 reads TGTGCCAGCAGCCAAACCCAGAGGGTGGGACTTCCCTACGAGCAGTACTTC.

This CDR3 is CASSEGTSRGETQYF. The CDR3 DNA follows: TGTGCCAGCAGTGAAGGGACTAGCCGAGGAGAGACCCAGTACTTC. This chain connects TRBV2 to TRBJ2-5; 8 bases line up with TRBD2. The junction had 5 bases not matched to a gene; V was cut back by 1 base and J by 4 bases. The CDR3 contains 15 residues. The germline V gene encodes CDR1 SNHLY and CDR2 FYNNEI.

The J gene is TRBJ2-1, the V gene TRBV11-2; tentatively, D is TRBD1 (5 bases). From germline, CDR1 is SGHAT and CDR2 FQNNGV. The V gene lost 1 base and the J gene lost 6 bases, with 13 bases spanning the gap. This CDR3 spans 15 amino acids. CDR3 loop: CASSLGRLGLNEQFF. In DNA form, the CDR3 reads TGTGCCAGCAGCTTAGGCAGGTTGGGGCTCAATGAGCAGTTCTTC.

The rearrangement uses TRBV15 and TRBJ1-2; 11 bases align to TRBD1. CDR1 and CDR2 (germline): LNHNV, YYDKDF (reference sequence). Trimming took 5 bases from V and 4 from J; bases not matched to a gene: 15. CDR3 size: 18 residues. The CDR3 loop reads CATSRRQGQGARGYGYTF. CDR3 coding DNA: TGTGCCACCAGCCGCCGTCAAGGACAGGGGGCGCGGGGCTATGGCTACACCTTC.

V usage is TRBV18 and J usage is TRBJ2-7; TRBD1 or TRBD2 may be the D gene (5 bases each). Per germline, CDR1 KGHSH and CDR2 LQKENI. This CDR3 contains 14 residues. V was cut by 4 bases and J by 7 bases, with 17 bases left in between. CDR3 sequence reads: CASSRGLGMGEQYF. CDR3 DNA: TGTGCCAGCTCACGGGGCCTCGGGATGGGGGAGCAGTACTTC.

The rearrangement links TRBV10-3 to TRBJ2-5, with a tentative D call TRBD2 (6 bases). V was cut by 0 bases and J by 1 base, with 9 bases left in between. Looked up from germline, CDR1 is ENHRY and CDR2 is SYGVKD. The CDR3 is 15 residues long. CDR3 coding DNA: TGTGCCATCAGTGAGTCCGGGGGTTCCCAAGAGACCCAGTACTTC. This sequence encodes CAISESGGSQETQYF.

This clone was seen more than once but under ten times. CDR3 DNA: TGTGCCAGCGTGGGACCACTTAACACCGGGGAGCTGTTTTTT. Translated: CASVGPLNTGELFF. The chain joins TRBV6-6 to TRBJ2-2; perhaps D is TRBD1 or TRBD2 (5 bases each). Germline V gives CDR1 MNHNY, CDR2 SVGAGI (reference sequence). The CDR3 has 14 amino acids. V lost 8 bases, J lost 2 bases, and 12 bases lay in between.

The chain links TRBV28 to TRBJ1-2, with no clear D. This CDR3 contains 13 residues. Trimming took off 6 bases at V and 5 bases at J, with 13 bases between the two ends. The germline CDR1 and CDR2 sequences are MDHEN and SYDVKM. CDR3 DNA: TGTGCCAGCAGCGGGTCTAGGGATTATGGCTACACCTTC. Amino acids: CASSGSRDYGYTF.

CDR3 in amino acids: CASSPPGKTQYF. The CDR3 DNA sequence: TGTGCCAGCAGCCCGCCGGGGAAGACCCAGTACTTC. The V gene is TRBV27, the J gene TRBJ2-5; the D gene is possibly TRBD2 (5 bases). V was trimmed by 6 bases and J by 6 bases, leaving 11 bases between them. There are 12 residues in the CDR3. Germline V CDR1 and CDR2: MNHEY, SMNVEV (reference sequence).

The chain recombines TRBV4-1 with TRBJ1-1; D may be TRBD1 (6 bases). In germline, CDR1 is MGHRA, CDR2 YSYEKL. V lost 4 bases, J lost 3 bases, and 21 bases lay in between. The CDR3 runs 17 residues. The CDR3 bases are TGCGCCAGCAGCCGGTACGGCGGGGGGCTAGGGGACACTGAAGCTTTCTTT. As protein: CASSRYGGGLGDTEAFF.

This clone was recorded only once. This rearrangement joins TRBV6-5 to TRBJ2-1; D possibly corresponds to TRBD2 (5 bases). The CDR3 spans 16 residues. The V and J ends lost 4 bases and 3 bases respectively, with 16 bases between them. CDR1 MNHEY and CDR2 SVGAGI come from the germline V gene. The CDR3 nucleotides read TGTGCCAGCAGTTCGGACTCCATCAAACTCTACAATGAGCAGTTCTTC. Translation gives CASSSDSIKLYNEQFF.

The rearrangement uses TRBV7-9 and TRBJ2-7; D is uncertain. The CDR3 has 12 residues. V lost 2 bases and J lost 7, with 9 bases in between. The germline V gene has CDR1 SEHNR and CDR2 FQNEAQ (reference sequence). CDR3 protein: CASSLNFGEQYF. The CDR3 DNA sequence: TGTGCCAGCAGCTTAAACTTTGGTGAGCAGTACTTC.

V and J are TRBV28 and TRBJ1-1, with a weak D call TRBD1 (6 bases). Germline V lookup: CDR1 MDHEN, CDR2 SYDVKM. V gave up 6 bases and J gave up 4 bases, with 21 bases separating them. This CDR3 is built from 16 residues. This CDR3 reads CASRGPHRGGGTEAFF. The CDR3 DNA sequence: TGTGCCAGCAGAGGGCCCCACAGAGGGGGAGGCACTGAAGCTTTCTTT.

The genes are TRBV6-5 and TRBJ1-1; D not certain. The germline CDR1 and CDR2 sequences are MNHEY and SVGAGI. This CDR3 comprises 13 residues. V lost 3 bases, J lost 5 bases, and 10 bases lay in between. The DNA of the CDR3 is TGTGCCAGCAGTTATCGGTTGGGGACTGAAGCTTTCTTT. It specifies CASSYRLGTEAFF.